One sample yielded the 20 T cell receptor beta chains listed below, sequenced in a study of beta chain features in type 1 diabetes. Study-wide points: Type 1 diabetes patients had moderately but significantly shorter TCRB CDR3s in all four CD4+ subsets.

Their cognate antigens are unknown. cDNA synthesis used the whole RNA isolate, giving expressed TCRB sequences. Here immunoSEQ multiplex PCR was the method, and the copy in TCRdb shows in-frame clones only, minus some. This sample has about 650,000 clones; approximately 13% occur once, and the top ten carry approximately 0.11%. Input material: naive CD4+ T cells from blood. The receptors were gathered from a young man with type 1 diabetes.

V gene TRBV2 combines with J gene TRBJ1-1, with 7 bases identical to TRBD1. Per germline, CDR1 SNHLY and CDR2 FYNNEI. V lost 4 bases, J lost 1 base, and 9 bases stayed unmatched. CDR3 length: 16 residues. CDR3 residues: CASSAQLGTENTEAFF. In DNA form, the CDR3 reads TGTGCCAGCAGTGCCCAATTAGGGACAGAGAACACTGAAGCTTTCTTT.

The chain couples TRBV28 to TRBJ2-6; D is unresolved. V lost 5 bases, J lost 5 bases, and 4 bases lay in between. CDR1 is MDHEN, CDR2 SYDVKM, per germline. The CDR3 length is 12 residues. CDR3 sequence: CASSVRANVLTF. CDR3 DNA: TGTGCCAGCAGTGTCCGGGCCAACGTCCTGACTTTC.

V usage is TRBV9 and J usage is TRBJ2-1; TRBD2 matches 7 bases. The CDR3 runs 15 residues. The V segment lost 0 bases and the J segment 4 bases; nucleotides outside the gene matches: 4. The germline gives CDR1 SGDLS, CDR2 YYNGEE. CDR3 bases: TGTGCCAGCAGCGTAGTGGGGGAGGGATACAATGAGCAGTTCTTC. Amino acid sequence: CASSVVGEGYNEQFF.

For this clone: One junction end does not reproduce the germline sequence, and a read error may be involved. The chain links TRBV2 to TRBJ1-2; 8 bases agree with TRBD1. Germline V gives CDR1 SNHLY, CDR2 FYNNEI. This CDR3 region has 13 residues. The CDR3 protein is CASRVDRGDWAHF. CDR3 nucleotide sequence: TGTGCCAGCAGGGTAGACAGGGGCGATTGGGCCCACTTC.

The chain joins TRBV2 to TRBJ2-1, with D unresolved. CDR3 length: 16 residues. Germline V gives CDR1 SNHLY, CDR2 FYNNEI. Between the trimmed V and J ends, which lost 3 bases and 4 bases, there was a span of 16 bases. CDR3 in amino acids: CASSELSQSNYNEQFF. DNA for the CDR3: TGTGCCAGCAGTGAGCTTTCACAGAGTAATTACAATGAGCAGTTCTTC.

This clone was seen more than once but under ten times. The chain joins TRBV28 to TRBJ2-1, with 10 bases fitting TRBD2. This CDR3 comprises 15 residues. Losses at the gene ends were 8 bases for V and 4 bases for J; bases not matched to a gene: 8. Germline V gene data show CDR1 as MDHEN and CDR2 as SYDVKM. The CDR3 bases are TGTGCCAGCGCTGGTAGCGGGGGGACTTACAATGAGCAGTTCTTC. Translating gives CASAGSGGTYNEQFF.

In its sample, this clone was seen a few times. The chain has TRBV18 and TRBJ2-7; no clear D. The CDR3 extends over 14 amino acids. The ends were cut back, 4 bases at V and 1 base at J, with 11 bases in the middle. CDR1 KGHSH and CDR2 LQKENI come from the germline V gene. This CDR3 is CASSQLAVSYEQYF. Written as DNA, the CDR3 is TGTGCCAGCTCACAGCTGGCCGTTTCCTACGAGCAGTACTTC.

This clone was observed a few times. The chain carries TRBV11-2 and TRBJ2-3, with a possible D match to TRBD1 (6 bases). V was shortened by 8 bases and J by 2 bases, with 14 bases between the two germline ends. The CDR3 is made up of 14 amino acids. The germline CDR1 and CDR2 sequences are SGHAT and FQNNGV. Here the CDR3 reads CASGGKGDTDTQYF. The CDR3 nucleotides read TGTGCCAGCGGTGGAAAGGGGGACACAGATACGCAGTATTTT.

The CDR3 nucleotides read TGTGCCAGCAGCCTCACAGACCTTGGACCGTTGAACACTGAAGCTTTCTTT. Its protein is CASSLTDLGPLNTEAFF. The V gene is TRBV7-8, the J gene TRBJ1-1; the D is unclear. Trimming pared 5 bases from V and 0 bases from J, leaving 19 bases between. The CDR3 has 17 residues. Germline values: CDR1 SGHVS, CDR2 FQNEAQ.

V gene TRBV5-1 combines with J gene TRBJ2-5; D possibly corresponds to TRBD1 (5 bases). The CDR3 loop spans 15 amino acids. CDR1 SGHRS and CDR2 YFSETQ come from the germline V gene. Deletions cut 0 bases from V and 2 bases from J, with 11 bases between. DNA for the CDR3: TGCGCCAGCAGCTTGGTCGACAGCGTTCAAGAGACCCAGTACTTC. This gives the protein CASSLVDSVQETQYF.

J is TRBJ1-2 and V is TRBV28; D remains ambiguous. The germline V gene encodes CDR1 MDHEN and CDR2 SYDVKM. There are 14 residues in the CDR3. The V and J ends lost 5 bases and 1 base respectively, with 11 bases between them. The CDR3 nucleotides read TGTGCCAGCAGTCTCTTCCACGATAACTATGGCTACACCTTC. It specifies CASSLFHDNYGYTF.

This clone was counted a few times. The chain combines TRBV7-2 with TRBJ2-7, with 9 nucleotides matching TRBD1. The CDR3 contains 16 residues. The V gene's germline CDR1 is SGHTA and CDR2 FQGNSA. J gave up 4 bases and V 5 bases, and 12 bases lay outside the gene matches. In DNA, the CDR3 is TGTGCCAGCAGCCGGGGACAGGGTGAGGACGTTTACGAGCAGTACTTC. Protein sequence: CASSRGQGEDVYEQYF.

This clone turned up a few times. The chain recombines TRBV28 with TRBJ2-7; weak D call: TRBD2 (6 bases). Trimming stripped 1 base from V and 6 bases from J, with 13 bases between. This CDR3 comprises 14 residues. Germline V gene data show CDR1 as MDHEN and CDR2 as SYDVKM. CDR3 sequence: CASSLSDQGGEQYF. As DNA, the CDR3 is TGTGCCAGCAGTTTATCTGATCAGGGAGGCGAGCAGTACTTC.

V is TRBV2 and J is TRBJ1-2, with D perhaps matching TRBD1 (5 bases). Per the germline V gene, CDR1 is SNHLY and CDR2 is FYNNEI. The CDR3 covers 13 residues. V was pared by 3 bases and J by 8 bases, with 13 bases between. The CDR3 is CASSDLQGPGYTF. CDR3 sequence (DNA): TGTGCCAGCAGTGACCTCCAGGGACCCGGCTACACCTTC.

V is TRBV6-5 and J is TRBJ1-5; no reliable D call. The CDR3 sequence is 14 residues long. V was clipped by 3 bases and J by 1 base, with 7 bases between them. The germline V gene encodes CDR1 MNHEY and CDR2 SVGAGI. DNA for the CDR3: TGTGCCAGCAGTTATGGGCAGAGCAATCAGCCCCAGCATTTT. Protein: CASSYGQSNQPQHF.

The CDR3 coding sequence is TGTGCCAGCAGCTTGCGTACCGGGACTAGCTATGGTGAGCAGTTCTTC. It codes for CASSLRTGTSYGEQFF. The chain combines TRBV5-6 with TRBJ2-1, with 9 bases lining up with TRBD2. Unmatched junction bases numbered 11, after V lost 1 base and J lost 9 bases. Germline CDR1 SGHDT, CDR2 YYEEEE. The CDR3 is 16 amino acids.

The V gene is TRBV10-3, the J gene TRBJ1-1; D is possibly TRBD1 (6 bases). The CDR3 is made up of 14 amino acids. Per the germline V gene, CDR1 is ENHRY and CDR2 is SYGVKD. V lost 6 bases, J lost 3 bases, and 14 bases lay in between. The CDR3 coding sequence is TGTGCCATCAGCACAGGGTTCGGGGACACTGAAGCTTTCTTT. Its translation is CAISTGFGDTEAFF.

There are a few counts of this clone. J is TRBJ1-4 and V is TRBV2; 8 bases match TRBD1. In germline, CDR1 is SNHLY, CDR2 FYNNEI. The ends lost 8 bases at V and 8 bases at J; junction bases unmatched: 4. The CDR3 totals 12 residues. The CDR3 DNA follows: TGTGCCAGCGACAGGGGAGCAGAAAAACTGTTTTTT. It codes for CASDRGAEKLFF.

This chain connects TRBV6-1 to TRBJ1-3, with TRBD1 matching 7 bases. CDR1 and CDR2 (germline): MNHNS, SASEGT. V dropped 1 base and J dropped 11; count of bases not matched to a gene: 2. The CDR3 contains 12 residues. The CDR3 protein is CASSEEGASIYF. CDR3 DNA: TGTGCCAGCAGTGAAGAGGGGGCCTCCATATATTTT.

CDR3 bases: TGTGCCAGCAGCTTAGAGGACGGCCCCTACGAGCAGTACTTC. This codes for CASSLEDGPYEQYF. The chain links TRBV7-9 to TRBJ2-7; D gene ambiguous. V was trimmed by 1 base and J by 2 bases, leaving 9 bases between them. The CDR3 runs 14 residues. CDR1 and CDR2 from the germline V gene are SEHNR and FQNEAQ (reference sequence).